This is a list of T cell receptor beta chains from one sample in a study of shared clonotypes between healthy human individuals. The assay was immunoSEQ multiplex PCR, and TCRdb's table has in-frame clones only and misses some. The data show under 1,100,000 clones, with about 80% seen just once and 0.61% held by the top ten. Sequencing was carried out using memory CD4+ T cells from PBMCs. These receptors were obtained from a man aged 18 to 29 in good health. Some clones in this sample may be carry-over from other donors' samples. CDR3s include the opening cysteine and the closing phenylalanine or tryptophan. A D gene is named only where the DNA matches it firmly. Clone size is shown for a subset of rows, as once, few, many or a class of expanded clone.

size,length,J,V,D,DNA,CDR3
NA,13,TRBJ2-1,TRBV6-1,NA,TGTGCCAGCAAGCGGAACTCCTACAATGAGCAGTTCTTC,CASKRNSYNEQFF
NA,16,TRBJ2-3,TRBV5-4,NA,TGTGCCAGCAGCGCGGAGGGGGGTTCCAGCACAGATACGCAGTATTTT,CASSAEGGSSTDTQYF
few,14,TRBJ1-1,TRBV28,NA,TGTGCCAGCAGTTCCCCCCAAGTCAACACTGAAGCTTTCTTT,CASSSPQVNTEAFF
NA,15,TRBJ1-2,TRBV9,TRBD1,TGTGCCAGTAGTCCCAGGACAGGGGATACGTATGGCTACACCTTC,CASSPRTGDTYGYTF
NA,13,TRBJ2-5,TRBV11-1,NA,TGTGCCAGCAGCTTCCGGGGCAAAGAGACCCAGTACTTC,CASSFRGKETQYF
NA,11,TRBJ2-7,TRBV6-5,NA,TGTGCCAGCAGGAGGGGTGGCGAGCAGTACTTC,CASRRGGEQYF
few,17,TRBJ2-7,TRBV11-2,NA,TGTGCCAGCAGCTTATTGCCCCGGCCGGCAGCTACAGGCGAGCAGTACTTC,CASSLLPRPAATGEQYF
NA,13,TRBJ2-7,TRBV5-8,TRBD1,TGTGCCAGCAGCTCCCGGGACAGGGGACAGCAGTACTTC,CASSSRDRGQQYF
NA,12,TRBJ1-2,TRBV19,NA,TGTGCCAGTAGTCCCGCTAACTATGGCTACACCTTC,CASSPANYGYTF
NA,11,TRBJ1-1,TRBV30,NA,TGTGCCTGGAGTCCTGGCTCCGAAGCTTTCTTT,CAWSPGSEAFF
NA,15,TRBJ2-1,TRBV5-6,TRBD2,TGTGCCAGCAGCTTGTTCCAGCGGGAGGGCGATGAGCAGTTCTTC,CASSLFQREGDEQFF
once,14,TRBJ1-5,TRBV28,NA,TGTGCCAGCAGGGTCCGGGATAGCAATCAGCCCCAGCATTTT,CASRVRDSNQPQHF
NA,15,TRBJ2-4,TRBV13,TRBD2,TGTGCCAGCAGACGGTGGGGCGGGACTACAATTCAACAGTACTTC,CASRRWGGTTIQQYF
NA,14,TRBJ1-1,TRBV7-3,NA,TGTGCCAGCAGCTTACAGGGGACGTACACTGAAGCTTTCTTT,CASSLQGTYTEAFF
NA,14,TRBJ2-7,TRBV7-2,NA,TGTGCCAGCAGCTTATGGCAGGGCCCCTACGAGCAGTACTTC,CASSLWQGPYEQYF
once,15,TRBJ2-5,TRBV9,NA,TGTGCCAGCAGCGTCGAGGGGTGGTACCAAGAGACCCAGTACTTC,CASSVEGWYQETQYF
NA,15,TRBJ2-1,TRBV11-3,NA,TGTGCCAGCAGCTCCAAGACAGGGAGGTACAATGAGCAGTTCTTC,CASSSKTGRYNEQFF
NA,17,TRBJ2-4,TRBV7-2,NA,TGTGCCAGCAGCTTAGGTGGGACCCCTAAGGGTCAAAACATTCAGTACTTC,CASSLGGTPKGQNIQYF
NA,11,TRBJ2-1,TRBV6-6,NA,TGTGCCAGCAGACAAACAGGCCCGCAGTTCTTC,CASRQTGPQFF
NA,16,TRBJ1-2,TRBV6-1,NA,TGTGCCAGCAGTGAATTGGGTGACAGGCCTAACTATGGCTACACCTTC,CASSELGDRPNYGYTF
NA,16,TRBJ2-3,TRBV5-1,NA,TGCGCCAGCAGCGGCGGGACTCGAGGGAGGACAGATACGCAGTATTTT,CASSGGTRGRTDTQYF
NA,14,TRBJ2-1,TRBV27,NA,TGTGCCAGCAGCGGGCCAGGGCTGATAAATGAGCAGTTCTTC,CASSGPGLINEQFF
NA,14,TRBJ1-1,TRBV9,NA,TGTGCCAGCAGCGTGGACACAAGGAACACTGAAGCTTTCTTT,CASSVDTRNTEAFF
NA,12,TRBJ2-1,TRBV5-8,NA,TGTGCCAGCAGCGCGACTAGTGATGAGCAGTTCTTC,CASSATSDEQFF
NA,17,TRBJ2-2,TRBV5-1,TRBD2,TGCGCCAGCAGCTTGGAGCCTAGCGGGTCGAACACCGGGGAGCTGTTTTTT,CASSLEPSGSNTGELFF
NA,13,TRBJ2-1,TRBV7-2,TRBD1,TGTGCCAGCAGCTGGGACAGGGACAATGAGCAGTTCTTC,CASSWDRDNEQFF
NA,18,TRBJ2-5,TRBV29-1,TRBD2,TGCAGCGTTGAAGATGAGGCTAGCGGGAGGGCCGTCCGCGAGACCCAGTACTTC,CSVEDEASGRAVRETQYF
NA,15,TRBJ1-5,TRBV7-2,NA,TGTGCCAGCAGCTTAGTAGGGAGTAGCAATCAGCCCCAGCATTTT,CASSLVGSSNQPQHF
NA,13,TRBJ1-2,TRBV28,NA,TGTGCCAGCAGTTCGGGCAGGGGAGACTGCTACACCTTC,CASSSGRGDCYTF
NA,12,TRBJ2-1,TRBV5-1,NA,TGCGCCAGCAGCTTGGATTCGGCTAGTAAGATCTTC,CASSLDSASKIF
NA,15,TRBJ2-5,TRBV7-2,NA,TGTGCCAGCACCCTCCCAGCCCTACGTCAAGAGACCCAGTACTTC,CASTLPALRQETQYF
NA,15,TRBJ1-2,TRBV19,NA,TGTGCCAGTAGGGCCAAGGCCTACCTGAACTATGGCTACACCTTC,CASRAKAYLNYGYTF
NA,15,TRBJ2-4,TRBV19,TRBD2,TGTGCCAGTAGTATGGAATCAGCGGGACGAAACATTCAGTACTTC,CASSMESAGRNIQYF
NA,14,TRBJ1-2,TRBV7-9,NA,TGTGCCAGCAGCTTAGCAGGAGTCAGCTATGGCTACACCTTC,CASSLAGVSYGYTF
NA,14,TRBJ2-7,TRBV4-2,NA,TGTGCCAGCAGCCAAGGGGGTACCTTGGACGAGCAGTACTTC,CASSQGGTLDEQYF
NA,15,TRBJ2-7,TRBV11-2,NA,TGTGCCAGCAGCTTAGTGGCAGGGCCCTACGGCGGGCAGTACTTC,CASSLVAGPYGGQYF
NA,14,TRBJ2-5,TRBV28,TRBD1,TGTGCCAGCAGCGAGACAGGGGGTGTAGAGACCCAGTACTTC,CASSETGGVETQYF
NA,19,TRBJ2-2,TRBV18,TRBD2,TGTGCCAGCTCACCCTCCTCCACACGGATTAGCGGGAGACCAGGGGAGCTGTTTTTT,CASSPSSTRISGRPGELFF
many,15,TRBJ1-1,TRBV6-1,TRBD1,TGTGCCAGCAGTGTTAGACAGGGTCCGAACACTGAAGCTTTCTTT,CASSVRQGPNTEAFF
NA,17,TRBJ1-4,TRBV21-1,NA,TGTGCCAGCAGCATCAGGGGGTCCCACCCAACTAATGAAAAACTGTTTTTT,CASSIRGSHPTNEKLFF
NA,16,TRBJ2-2,TRBV5-1,NA,TGCGCCAGCAGCTCGGGTCGGGGAGCGAACACCGGGGAGCTGTTTTTT,CASSSGRGANTGELFF
NA,13,TRBJ1-2,TRBV18,NA,TGTGCCAGCTCACCCGAAGAAAACTATGGCTACACCTTC,CASSPEENYGYTF
NA,13,TRBJ2-3,TRBV28,TRBD2,TGTGCCACCAACTTGCCCGGGGGGGATACGCAGTATTTT,CATNLPGGDTQYF
NA,15,TRBJ2-5,TRBV7-2,NA,TGTGCCAGCAGCTTAGGGGCCTTTCCGGGAGAGACCCAGTACTTC,CASSLGAFPGETQYF
NA,12,TRBJ1-2,TRBV5-6,NA,TGTGCCAGCAGCTCGTCAGACTATGGCTACACCTTC,CASSSSDYGYTF
NA,15,TRBJ2-1,TRBV5-1,NA,TGCGCCAGCAGCTTGGGCGGAAGCTCCTACAATGAGCAGTTCTTC,CASSLGGSSYNEQFF
few,16,TRBJ1-5,TRBV7-8,NA,TGTGCCAGCAGCTCAGGTGGGGCGACAGGCAATCAGCCCCAGCATTTT,CASSSGGATGNQPQHF
NA,14,TRBJ1-2,TRBV27,TRBD1,TGTGCCAGCAGTTTCCTGGGACAGAAATATGGCTACACCTTC,CASSFLGQKYGYTF
NA,12,TRBJ2-7,TRBV30,TRBD1,TGTGCCTGGGACAGGGGCTCGGACGAGCAGTACTTC,CAWDRGSDEQYF
NA,13,TRBJ2-5,TRBV7-3,NA,TGTGCCAGCAGCTTAACGAGGCAAGAGACCCAGTACTTC,CASSLTRQETQYF
NA,14,TRBJ1-3,TRBV7-6,NA,TGTGCCAGCAGCCCCAGGGGTGGGGAAAACACCATATATTTT,CASSPRGGENTIYF
NA,15,TRBJ2-7,TRBV11-2,NA,TGTGCCAGCATCCCATCCTCGGGACTCACCTACGAGCAGTACTTC,CASIPSSGLTYEQYF
once,17,TRBJ1-2,TRBV19,NA,TGTGCCAGTAGTATCCGCCCGGGGCAGACCAAATACTATGGCTACACCTTC,CASSIRPGQTKYYGYTF
NA,15,TRBJ1-4,TRBV28,NA,TGTGCCAGCAATCACCGCCAAGGGAGGGGTGAAAAACTGTTTTTT,CASNHRQGRGEKLFF
once,17,TRBJ1-3,TRBV9,NA,TGTGCCAGCAGCGTAGCGAACGGCCGAGGAGGTGGAAACACCATATATTTT,CASSVANGRGGGNTIYF
NA,17,TRBJ1-3,TRBV10-3,NA,TGTGCCATCAGTGAGTTCAACGGGACACACTCTGGAAACACCATATATTTT,CAISEFNGTHSGNTIYF
NA,14,TRBJ2-1,TRBV28,TRBD1,TGTGCCAGCAGATCGGACAGGGAATACAATGAGCAGTTCTTC,CASRSDREYNEQFF